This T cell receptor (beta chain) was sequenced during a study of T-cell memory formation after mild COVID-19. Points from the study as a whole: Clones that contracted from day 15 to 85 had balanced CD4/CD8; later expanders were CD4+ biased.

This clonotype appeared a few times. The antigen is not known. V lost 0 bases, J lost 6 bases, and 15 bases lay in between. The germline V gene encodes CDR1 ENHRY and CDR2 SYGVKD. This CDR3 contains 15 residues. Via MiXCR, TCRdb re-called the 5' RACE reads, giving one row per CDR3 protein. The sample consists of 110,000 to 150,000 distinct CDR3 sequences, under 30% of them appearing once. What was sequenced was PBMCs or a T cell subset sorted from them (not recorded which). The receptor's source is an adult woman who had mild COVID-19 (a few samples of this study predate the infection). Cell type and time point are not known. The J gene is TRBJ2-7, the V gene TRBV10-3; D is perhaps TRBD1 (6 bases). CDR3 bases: TGTGCCATCAGTGAGTCAGCGACAGGAGCCTCCGAGCAGTACTTC. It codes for CAISESATGASEQYF.